This TCR beta chain was sequenced for a study of blood T cell repertoires in COVID-19. Study summary: Acute and convalescent COVID-19 samples came from the United States, Italy and Spain. T cells, B-cell-depleted T cells, or PBMCs provided the cDNA or gDNA that served as material.

In the authors' methods: Amplification from reference gene primers served as the basis for estimated nucleated cell counts. Libraries were prepared by immunoSEQ multiplex PCR; TCRdb keeps only in-frame clonotypes and omits some of them. The V and J calls and clone size come from that table; D and trimming were worked out from the DNA. Of roughly 48,000 clones in the sample, 88% were seen once. This CDR3 region has 15 residues. The germline CDR1 and CDR2 sequences are SGHAT and FQNNGV. Trimming shortened V by 0 bases and J by 3 bases, and 12 bases separated the two germline ends. The J gene is TRBJ2-7, the V gene TRBV11-2, with D possibly TRBD2 on 7 matching bases. The sequenced sample consisted of peripheral blood. The TCR originated in a human donor in a cohort sampled during active COVID-19. CDR3 amino acids: CASSLEGGRIYEQYF. DNA for the CDR3: TGTGCCAGCAGCTTAGAGGGGGGGCGGATCTACGAGCAGTACTTC.